The 26 T cell receptor beta chains in this list originate from one sample, sequenced in a study of spatial heterogeneity in lung cancer. Time point noted: sample taken at primary tumor resection. Researchers sequenced whole RNA taken from tumor, nontumor lung or frozen PBMC without sorting. TCRdb re-called the 5' RACE reads with MiXCR, one entry per CDR3 protein. The data hold roughly 10,000 distinct CDR3 sequences, with roughly a quarter observed a single time. The source material was PBMCs, sampled at surgery. These TCRs come from a female donor with early-stage non-small cell lung cancer.

Within the sample, this clonotype is medium-sized (0.01 to 0.1%). V usage is TRBV25-1 and J usage is TRBJ2-3, with 13 nucleotides matching TRBD2. V shed 4 bases, J shed 0 bases, and the junction held 19 bases outside the gene matches. Germline V lookup: CDR1 MGHDK, CDR2 SYGVNS. The CDR3 has 22 residues. The CDR3 spells CASSVVTGRTSGGLGSTDTQYF. The DNA for the CDR3 is TGTGCCAGCAGTGTAGTTACAGGCAGGACTAGCGGGGGCCTTGGGAGCACAGATACGCAGTATTTT.

Only a few counts were recorded for this clonotype. CDR3 amino acids: CASSLGRGQAYGYTF. CDR3 coding DNA: TGTGCCAGCAGCTTAGGCCGGGGGCAGGCCTATGGCTACACCTTC. The rearrangement joins TRBV7-6 to TRBJ1-2, with a possible D match to TRBD1 (6 bases). V dropped 1 base and J dropped 4 bases, with 13 bases sitting between them. This CDR3 is built from 15 residues. Germline loops: CDR1 SGHVS, CDR2 FNYEAQ.

This chain uses TRBV4-3 with TRBJ2-7; TRBD1 agrees at 10 bases. CDR1 is LGHNA and CDR2 is YSLEER in the germline V gene. Trimming took 4 bases from V and 4 from J; bases not matched to a gene: 10. The CDR3 totals 16 residues. As DNA, the CDR3 is TGCGCCAGCAGCCCCCATGGGGGACAGGGGATATACGAGCAGTACTTC. Protein: CASSPHGGQGIYEQYF.

The chain couples TRBV20-1 to TRBJ1-6; TRBD1 might be the D (5 bases). V was clipped by 4 bases and J by 6 bases, with 10 bases between them. The CDR3 consists of 13 residues. CDR1 is DFQATT and CDR2 is SNEGSKA in the germline V gene (reference sequence). The CDR3 sequence: CSATGSANSPLHF. CDR3 DNA sequence: TGCAGTGCTACAGGGTCGGCTAATTCACCCCTCCACTTT.

V gene TRBV5-1 combines with J gene TRBJ2-1; 7 bases fit TRBD2. The trim removed 0 bases at V and 4 bases at J, leaving 10 bases unmatched. This CDR3 has 17 residues. CDR1 and CDR2 from the germline V gene are SGHRS and YFSETQ. In DNA form, the CDR3 reads TGCGCCAGCAGCTTGGAAGAGCTGGCTAGCGGATACAATGAGCAGTTCTTC. Amino acid sequence: CASSLEELASGYNEQFF.

The chain links TRBV28 to TRBJ1-5, with 9 bases lining up with TRBD1. The CDR3 has 14 residues. The V gene end was trimmed by 4 bases and the J gene end by 6 bases; junction bases not matched to a gene: 4. Germline-derived CDR1 and CDR2 are MDHEN and SYDVKM. CDR3 region: CASSSGQGSQPQHF. CDR3 DNA: TGTGCCAGCAGTTCGGGACAGGGCAGTCAGCCCCAGCATTTT.

A few counts support this clonotype. The CDR3 DNA sequence: TGTGCCAGCAGTCCCTCGGGGGATACGCAGTATTTT. Its translation: CASSPSGDTQYF. The J gene is TRBJ2-3, the V gene TRBV28, with D tentatively TRBD2 (5 bases). V lost 5 bases to trimming and J lost 6 bases, with 9 bases between them. Germline lookup yields CDR1 MDHEN and CDR2 SYDVKM. This CDR3 spans 12 amino acids.

The chain recombines TRBV3-1 with TRBJ1-5, with 7 bases lining up with TRBD1. V lost 2 bases and J lost 8; bases outside the gene matches: 3. The germline CDR1 and CDR2 sequences are LGHDT and YNNKEL (reference sequence). The CDR3 has 13 amino acids. The CDR3 is CASSQTRGEPQHF. As DNA, the CDR3 is TGTGCCAGCAGCCAAACCAGGGGGGAGCCCCAGCATTTT.

This chain links TRBV20-1 with TRBJ2-5; possible D gene TRBD1, 5 bases. Germline V lookup: CDR1 DFQATT, CDR2 SNEGSKA (reference sequence). V was shortened by 2 bases and J by 5 bases, with 18 bases between the two germline ends. This CDR3 contains 15 residues. CDR3 protein: CSARKGATPAETQYF. The CDR3 bases are TGCAGTGCTAGAAAAGGGGCAACTCCCGCCGAGACCCAGTACTTC.

This clonotype is categorized as medium-sized. This rearrangement joins TRBV30 to TRBJ1-2, with D unresolved. The germline V gene encodes CDR1 GTSNPN and CDR2 SVGIG (reference sequence). V was pared by 2 bases and J by 2 bases, with 3 bases between. The CDR3 runs to 11 residues. CDR3 coding DNA: TGTGCCTGGAGTAACAACTATGGCTACACCTTC. Residues: CAWSNNYGYTF.

This clonotype was counted at least ten times. V and J are TRBV3-1 and TRBJ2-1; TRBD1 aligns across 8 bases. This CDR3 has 15 amino acids. V trimming: 3 bases; J trimming: 8 bases; junction bases outside the gene matches: 9. Per the germline V gene, CDR1 is LGHDT and CDR2 is YNNKEL (reference sequence). CDR3 protein: CASSQTQGAIDEQFF. In DNA form, the CDR3 reads TGTGCCAGCAGCCAGACCCAGGGGGCCATCGATGAGCAGTTCTTC.

The V call is TRBV5-4, the J call TRBJ2-1, with a tentative D call TRBD2 (6 bases). The CDR3 runs to 15 residues. V was trimmed by 1 base and J by 1 base, leaving 9 bases between them. Germline loops: CDR1 SGHNT, CDR2 YYREEE (reference sequence). CDR3 in amino acids: CASSLWGESYNEQFF. The CDR3, as DNA: TGTGCCAGCAGCTTGTGGGGGGAGTCCTACAATGAGCAGTTCTTC.

The V and J genes are TRBV28 and TRBJ2-7, with unresolved D. Germline lookup yields CDR1 MDHEN and CDR2 SYDVKM. V shed 10 bases and J shed 7 bases, with 17 bases lying between them. The CDR3 sequence is 12 residues long. In nucleotides, the CDR3 is TGTGCCATCCCACCCCCGTTCGGTGAGCAGTACTTC. This translates into CAIPPPFGEQYF.

This clonotype was counted only a few times. The genes are TRBV10-1 and TRBJ2-2; 8 bases are a match to TRBD1. J was trimmed by 1 base and V by 2 bases; bases with no gene match: 0. Germline V gene sequence: CDR1 WNHNN, CDR2 SYGVQD (reference sequence). The CDR3 spans 15 residues. CDR3 DNA sequence: TGCGCCAGCAGTGAGGGACAGGGGAACACCGGGGAGCTGTTTTTT. Translation gives CASSEGQGNTGELFF.

The chain joins TRBV10-1 to TRBJ1-1; no definite D call. V was cut by 8 bases and J by 2 bases, with 12 bases left in between. Per germline, CDR1 WNHNN and CDR2 SYGVQD (reference sequence). The CDR3 extends over 13 amino acids. The CDR3 protein is CASSPGSNTEAFF. The CDR3 region has the DNA TGCGCCAGCTCCCCCGGCAGCAACACTGAAGCTTTCTTT.

This clonotype was seen more than once but under ten times. The V and J genes are TRBV7-3 and TRBJ2-2, with 7 nucleotides matching TRBD2. Germline lookup yields CDR1 SGHTA and CDR2 FQGTGA. The trim removed 9 bases at V and 3 bases at J, leaving 7 bases unmatched. This CDR3 contains 14 residues. This CDR3 is CASGLAGYTGELFF. CDR3 DNA sequence: TGTGCCAGTGGATTAGCGGGTTACACCGGGGAGCTGTTTTTT.

This clonotype was detected only once. The rearrangement uses TRBV20-1 and TRBJ2-3; D is possibly TRBD2 (5 bases). V shed 5 bases and J shed 5 bases, with 17 bases lying between them. The CDR3 is 14 amino acids. CDR1 is DFQATT and CDR2 is SNEGSKA in the germline V gene (reference sequence). CDR3 in amino acids: CSAPPWRSGDTQYF. CDR3 nucleotides: TGCAGTGCTCCCCCTTGGCGAAGCGGAGATACGCAGTATTTT.

CDR3 region: CASSAWAVDEQYF. The CDR3 DNA sequence: TGTGCCAGCAGCGCCTGGGCGGTCGACGAGCAGTACTTC. The chain carries TRBV3-1 and TRBJ2-7; D is undetermined. Trimming shortened V by 5 bases and J by 5 bases, and 13 bases separated the two germline ends. This CDR3 is built from 13 residues. Germline CDR1 reads LGHDT; CDR2 reads YNNKEL (reference sequence).

This clonotype has more than one count but fewer than ten. V gene TRBV6-2 or TRBV6-3 combines with J gene TRBJ2-1, with TRBD2 matching over 7 bases. The germline CDR1 and CDR2 sequences are MNHEY and SVGEGT. V lost 6 bases and J lost 5; bases outside the gene matches: 4. The CDR3 loop spans 13 amino acids. This chain's CDR3 is CASSRLAHNEQFF. In DNA form, the CDR3 reads TGTGCCAGCAGCCGACTAGCCCACAATGAGCAGTTCTTC.

This clonotype was seen a few times. The rearrangement joins TRBV7-7 to TRBJ2-1; TRBD2 aligns across 7 bases. There are 15 residues in the CDR3. Germline loops: CDR1 SSHAT, CDR2 FNYEAQ (reference sequence). V was clipped by 6 bases and J by 5 bases; unmatched bases: 10. This CDR3 is CASSPTSVSDNEQFF. The CDR3 DNA reads as TGTGCCAGCAGTCCCACTAGCGTCTCTGACAATGAGCAGTTCTTC.

The CDR3 DNA follows: TGTGCCAGCTCAGACCGAATTTATGGCTACACCTTC. Translating it yields CASSDRIYGYTF. The V and J genes are TRBV28 and TRBJ1-2, with D uncertain. The CDR3 length is 12 residues. Germline V CDR1 and CDR2: MDHEN, SYDVKM. Between the trimmed V and J ends, which lost 8 bases and 5 bases, there was a span of 12 bases.

Judged by abundance, this clonotype is medium-sized (0.01 to 0.1%). V usage is TRBV5-1 and J usage is TRBJ1-1; TRBD1 aligns across 7 bases. V lost 0 bases to trimming and J lost 0 bases; unmatched junction nucleotides: 17. The CDR3 covers 20 residues. The germline V gene encodes CDR1 SGHRS and CDR2 YFSETQ. DNA for the CDR3: TGCGCCAGCAGCTTGGGACTAATGCGGGGTCGGAGGGGGCTGAACACTGAAGCTTTCTTT. This translates into CASSLGLMRGRRGLNTEAFF.

This chain uses TRBV7-2 with TRBJ1-2; maybe TRBD1 (6 bases). This CDR3 spans 15 amino acids. V lost 3 bases, J lost 8 bases, and 19 bases lay in between. Per germline, CDR1 SGHTA and CDR2 FQGNSA. The CDR3 coding sequence is TGTGCCAGCAGCTTGGCACAGGGCGTATGGAAGGGCTACACCTTC. Translated: CASSLAQGVWKGYTF.

The genes are TRBV18 and TRBJ1-6; D might be TRBD1 (6 bases). CDR1 is KGHSH, CDR2 LQKENI, per germline. CDR3 size: 16 residues. Between the trimmed V and J ends, which lost 3 bases and 5 bases, there was a span of 14 bases. The CDR3 DNA is TGTGCCAGCTCACCTATGACAGGTTTCAATAATTCACCCCTCCACTTT. Translated: CASSPMTGFNNSPLHF.

This clonotype was observed a handful of times. J is TRBJ2-7 and V is TRBV4-1; D tentatively reads TRBD1 or TRBD2 (5 bases each). The CDR3 totals 16 residues. Per the germline V gene, CDR1 is MGHRA and CDR2 is YSYEKL. Trimming left V 3 bases short and J 0 bases short, with 15 bases between. The CDR3 reads CASSHRRDRTSYEQYF. As DNA, the CDR3 is TGCGCCAGCAGCCATCGCCGGGACCGGACCTCCTACGAGCAGTACTTC.

J is TRBJ2-5 and V is TRBV9; D tentatively fits TRBD1 or TRBD2 (5 bases each). The length of the CDR3 is 15 residues. CDR1 is SGDLS, CDR2 YYNGEE, per germline. Trimming removed 2 bases at V and 5 bases at J, with 16 bases between. In DNA, the CDR3 is TGTGCCAGCAGCGTGGCGGGCAGGGAGATCGAGACCCAGTACTTC. Its protein is CASSVAGREIETQYF.